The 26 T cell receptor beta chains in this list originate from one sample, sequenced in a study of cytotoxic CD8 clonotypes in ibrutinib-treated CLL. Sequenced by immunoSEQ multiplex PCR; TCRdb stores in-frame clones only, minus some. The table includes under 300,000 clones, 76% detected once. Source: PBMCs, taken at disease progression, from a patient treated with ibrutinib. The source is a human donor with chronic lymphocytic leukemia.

CDR3 coding DNA: TGTGCCAGCAGTACGGGACTAGCTCATACGCAGTATTTT. Its translation: CASSTGLAHTQYF. The chain links TRBV27 to TRBJ2-3; TRBD2 matches at 9 bases. Germline CDR1 is MNHEY and CDR2 is SMNVEV (reference sequence). Losses at the gene ends were 5 bases for V and 7 bases for J; bases not matched to a gene: 4. This CDR3 is 13 amino acids long.

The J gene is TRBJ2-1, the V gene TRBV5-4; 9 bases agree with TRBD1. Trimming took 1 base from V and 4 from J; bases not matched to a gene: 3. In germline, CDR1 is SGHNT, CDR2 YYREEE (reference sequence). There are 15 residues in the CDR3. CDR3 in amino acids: CASSLFGTGYNEQFF. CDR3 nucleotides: TGTGCCAGCAGCTTGTTCGGGACAGGGTACAATGAGCAGTTCTTC.

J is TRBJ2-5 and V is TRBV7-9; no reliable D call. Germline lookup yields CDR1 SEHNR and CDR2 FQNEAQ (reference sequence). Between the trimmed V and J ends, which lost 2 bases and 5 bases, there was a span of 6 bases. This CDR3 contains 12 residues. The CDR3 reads CASSLLGETQYF. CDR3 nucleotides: TGTGCCAGCAGCTTACTTGGGGAGACCCAGTACTTC.

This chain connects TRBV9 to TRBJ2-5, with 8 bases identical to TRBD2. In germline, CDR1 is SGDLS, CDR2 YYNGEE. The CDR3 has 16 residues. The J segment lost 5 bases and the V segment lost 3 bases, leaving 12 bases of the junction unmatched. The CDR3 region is CASSDLGSGSGETQYF. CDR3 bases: TGTGCCAGCAGCGACCTAGGAAGCGGGAGTGGGGAGACCCAGTACTTC.

The CDR3 is CARPDKGLAGWTGYNEQFF. Here the CDR3 DNA reads TGTGCCAGACCGGACAAGGGACTAGCGGGATGGACGGGCTACAATGAGCAGTTCTTC. The chain is built from TRBV30 and TRBJ2-1; TRBD2 matches at 13 bases. Germline assignment: CDR1 GTSNPN and CDR2 SVGIG (reference sequence). The V segment lost 8 bases and the J segment 3 bases; nucleotides outside the gene matches: 19. This CDR3 is 19 amino acids long. The full variable domain, completed using reference TRBV30 and TRBJ2-1, is SQTIHQWPATLVQPVGSPLSLECTVEGTSNPNLYWYRQAAGRGLQLLFYSVGIGQISSEVPQNLSASRPQDRQFILSSKKLLLSDSGFYLCARPDKGLAGWTGYNEQFFGPGTRLTVL.

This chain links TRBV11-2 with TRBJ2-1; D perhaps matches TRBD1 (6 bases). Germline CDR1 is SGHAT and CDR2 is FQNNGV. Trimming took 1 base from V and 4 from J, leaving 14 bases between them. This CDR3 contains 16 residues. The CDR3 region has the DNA TGTGCCAGCAGCTTAGCAGGGGTCAGGTATTACAATGAGCAGTTCTTC. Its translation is CASSLAGVRYYNEQFF.

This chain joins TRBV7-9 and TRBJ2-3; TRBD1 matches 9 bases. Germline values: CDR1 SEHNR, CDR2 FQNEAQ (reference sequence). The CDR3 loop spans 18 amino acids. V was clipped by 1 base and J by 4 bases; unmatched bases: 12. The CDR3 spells CASSLEVRGQGQPDTQYF. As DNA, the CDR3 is TGTGCCAGCAGCTTAGAGGTTAGGGGACAGGGTCAACCAGATACGCAGTATTTT.

This CDR3 is CASSYTPGEDGYTF. The CDR3 nucleotides are TGTGCCAGCAGCTATACGCCCGGGGAGGATGGCTACACCTTC. V usage is TRBV5-5 and J usage is TRBJ1-2; D is ambiguous. V gave up 3 bases and J gave up 6 bases, with 15 bases separating them. The CDR3 loop spans 14 amino acids. Germline V gene data show CDR1 as SGHKS and CDR2 as YYEKEE (reference sequence).

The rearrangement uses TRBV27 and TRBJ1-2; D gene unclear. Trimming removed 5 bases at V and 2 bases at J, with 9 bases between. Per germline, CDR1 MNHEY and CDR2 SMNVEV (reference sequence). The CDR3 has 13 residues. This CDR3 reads CASSPKRNYGYTF. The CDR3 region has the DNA TGTGCCAGCAGTCCGAAACGGAACTATGGCTACACCTTC.

CDR3 in amino acids: CASSQVDRALVYGYTF. For the CDR3, the DNA is TGCGCCAGCAGCCAAGTCGACAGGGCCCTGGTCTATGGCTACACCTTC. The V call is TRBV4-1, the J call TRBJ1-2, with TRBD1 matching 7 bases. The length of the CDR3 is 16 residues. The junction had 9 bases not matched to a gene; V was cut back by 1 base and J by 4 bases. The germline V gene encodes CDR1 MGHRA and CDR2 YSYEKL.

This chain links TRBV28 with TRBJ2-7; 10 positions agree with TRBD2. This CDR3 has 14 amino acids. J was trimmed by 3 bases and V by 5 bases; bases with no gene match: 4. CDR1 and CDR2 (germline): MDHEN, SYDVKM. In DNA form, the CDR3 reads TGTGCCAGCAGTAGTGGACTAGCGGTCTACGAGCAGTACTTC. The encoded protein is CASSSGLAVYEQYF.

DNA for the CDR3: TGTGCCAGCAGCTGGGATGAGTACGAGCAGTACTTC. Protein sequence: CASSWDEYEQYF. This chain links TRBV5-6 with TRBJ2-7; D unresolved. In germline, CDR1 is SGHDT, CDR2 YYEEEE. This CDR3 is built from 12 residues. V lost 3 bases, J lost 4 bases, and 8 bases lay in between.

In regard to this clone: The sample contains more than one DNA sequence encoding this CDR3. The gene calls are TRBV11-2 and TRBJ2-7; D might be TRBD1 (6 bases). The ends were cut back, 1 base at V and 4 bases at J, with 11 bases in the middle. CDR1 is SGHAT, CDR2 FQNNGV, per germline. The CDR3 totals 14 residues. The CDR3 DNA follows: TGTGCCAGCAGCTTAGCCAGGGGAAGTTACGAGCAGTACTTC. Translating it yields CASSLARGSYEQYF.

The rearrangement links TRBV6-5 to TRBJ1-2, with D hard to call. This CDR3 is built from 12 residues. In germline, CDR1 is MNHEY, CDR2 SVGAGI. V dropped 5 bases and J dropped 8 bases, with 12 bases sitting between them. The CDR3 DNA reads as TGTGCCAGCAGTGACCACTCGAGGGGCTACACCTTC. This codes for CASSDHSRGYTF.

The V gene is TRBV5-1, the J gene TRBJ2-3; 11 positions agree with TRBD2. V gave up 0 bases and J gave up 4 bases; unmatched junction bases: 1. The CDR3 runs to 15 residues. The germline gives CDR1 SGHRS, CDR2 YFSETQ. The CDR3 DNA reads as TGCGCCAGCAGCTTGGTGGGACTAGCGGCAGATACGCAGTATTTT. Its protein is CASSLVGLAADTQYF.

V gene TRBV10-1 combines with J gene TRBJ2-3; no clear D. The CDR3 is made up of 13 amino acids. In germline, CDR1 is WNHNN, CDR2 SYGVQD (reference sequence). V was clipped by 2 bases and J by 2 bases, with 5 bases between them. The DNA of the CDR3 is TGCGCCAGCAGTGAGCCTGACACAGATACGCAGTATTTT. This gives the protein CASSEPDTDTQYF.

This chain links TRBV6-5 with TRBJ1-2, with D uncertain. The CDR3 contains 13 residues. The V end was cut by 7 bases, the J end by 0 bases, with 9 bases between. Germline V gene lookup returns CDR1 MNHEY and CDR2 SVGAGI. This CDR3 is CASTHMTNYGYTF. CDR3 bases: TGTGCCAGCACCCACATGACTAACTATGGCTACACCTTC.

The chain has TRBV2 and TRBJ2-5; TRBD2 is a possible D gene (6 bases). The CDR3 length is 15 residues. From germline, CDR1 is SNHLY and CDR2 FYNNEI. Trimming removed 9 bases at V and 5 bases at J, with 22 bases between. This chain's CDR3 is CAREERAGYMETQYF. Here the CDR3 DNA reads TGTGCCAGGGAGGAGCGGGCCGGGTACATGGAGACCCAGTACTTC.

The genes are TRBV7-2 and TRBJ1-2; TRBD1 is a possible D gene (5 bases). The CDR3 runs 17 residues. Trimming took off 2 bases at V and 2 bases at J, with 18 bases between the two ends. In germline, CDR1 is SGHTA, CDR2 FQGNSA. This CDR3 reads CASSLYSIGARNYGYTF. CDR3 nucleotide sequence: TGTGCCAGCAGCTTATATTCCATAGGGGCCCGAAACTATGGCTACACCTTC. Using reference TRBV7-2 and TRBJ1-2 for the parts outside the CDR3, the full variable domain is GAGVSQSPSNKVTEKGKDVELRCDPISGHTALYWYRQSLGQGLEFLIYFQGNSAPDKSGLPSDRFSAERTGGSVSTLTIQRTQQEDSAVYLCASSLYSIGARNYGYTFGSGTRLTVV.

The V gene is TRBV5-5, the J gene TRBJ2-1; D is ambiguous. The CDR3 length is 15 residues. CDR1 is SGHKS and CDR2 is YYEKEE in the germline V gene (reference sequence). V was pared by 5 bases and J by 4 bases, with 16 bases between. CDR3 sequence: CASSPEPVWYNEQFF. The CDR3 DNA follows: TGTGCCAGCAGTCCCGAGCCAGTTTGGTACAATGAGCAGTTCTTC.

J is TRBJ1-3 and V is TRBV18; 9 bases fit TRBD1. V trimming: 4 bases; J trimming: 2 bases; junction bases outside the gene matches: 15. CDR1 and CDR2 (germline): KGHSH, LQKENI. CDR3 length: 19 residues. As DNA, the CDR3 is TGTGCCAGCTCACTTAAGAGTACAGGGGGCCCCTTTGCTGGAAACACCATATATTTT. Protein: CASSLKSTGGPFAGNTIYF.

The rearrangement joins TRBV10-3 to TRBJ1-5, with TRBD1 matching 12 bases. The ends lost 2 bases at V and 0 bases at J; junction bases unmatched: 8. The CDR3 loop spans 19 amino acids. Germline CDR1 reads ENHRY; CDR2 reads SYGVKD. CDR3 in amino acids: CAISEARDRGRISNQPQHF. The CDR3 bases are TGTGCCATCAGTGAGGCCCGGGACAGGGGGCGGATTAGCAATCAGCCCCAGCATTTT.

The CDR3 coding sequence is TGCAGCGTTGAAGGGGGACAGGGCTCTGGCTACACCTTC. Translating it yields CSVEGGQGSGYTF. The chain employs TRBV29-1 and TRBJ1-2; TRBD1 agrees at 9 bases. CDR1 is SQVTM and CDR2 is ANQGSEA in the germline V gene. V dropped 1 base and J dropped 7; count of bases not matched to a gene: 4. CDR3 length: 13 residues. Full variable domain (missing parts from reference TRBV29-1 and TRBJ1-2): SAVISQKPSRDICQRGTSLTIQCQVDSQVTMMFWYRQQPGQSLTLIATANQGSEATYESGFVIDKFPISRPNLTFSTLTVSNMSPEDSSIYLCSVEGGQGSGYTFGSGTRLTVV.

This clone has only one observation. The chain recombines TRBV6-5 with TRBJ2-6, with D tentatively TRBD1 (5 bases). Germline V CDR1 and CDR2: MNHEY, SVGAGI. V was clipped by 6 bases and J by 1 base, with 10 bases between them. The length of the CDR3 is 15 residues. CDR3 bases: TGTGCCAGCAGCCACCAGGGTTCTGGGGCCAACGTCCTGACTTTC. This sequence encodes CASSHQGSGANVLTF.

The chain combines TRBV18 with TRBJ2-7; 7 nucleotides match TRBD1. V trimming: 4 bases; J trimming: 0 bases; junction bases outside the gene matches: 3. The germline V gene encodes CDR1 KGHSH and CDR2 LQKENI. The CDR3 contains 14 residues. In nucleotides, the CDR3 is TGTGCCAGCTCACGTGGGGACAGCTCCTACGAGCAGTACTTC. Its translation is CASSRGDSSYEQYF.

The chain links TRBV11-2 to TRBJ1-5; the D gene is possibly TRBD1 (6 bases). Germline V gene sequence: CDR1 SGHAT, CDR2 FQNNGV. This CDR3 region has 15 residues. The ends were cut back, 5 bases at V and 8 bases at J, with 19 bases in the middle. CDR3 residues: CASSPVGGAGEPQHF. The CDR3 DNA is TGTGCCAGCAGCCCCGTGGGGGGCGCGGGGGAGCCCCAGCATTTT.